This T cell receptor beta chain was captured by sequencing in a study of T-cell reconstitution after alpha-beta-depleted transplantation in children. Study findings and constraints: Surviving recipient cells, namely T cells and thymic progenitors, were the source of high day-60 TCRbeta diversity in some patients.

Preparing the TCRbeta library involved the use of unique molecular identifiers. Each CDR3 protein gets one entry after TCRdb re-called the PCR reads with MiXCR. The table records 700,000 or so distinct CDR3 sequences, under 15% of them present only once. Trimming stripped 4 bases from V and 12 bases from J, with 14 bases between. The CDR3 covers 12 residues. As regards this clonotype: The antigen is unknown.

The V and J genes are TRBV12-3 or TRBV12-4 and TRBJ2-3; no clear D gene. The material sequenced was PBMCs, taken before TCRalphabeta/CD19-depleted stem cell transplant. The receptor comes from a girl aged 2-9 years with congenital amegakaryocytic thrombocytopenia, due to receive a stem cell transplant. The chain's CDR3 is CASSSPSLLQYF. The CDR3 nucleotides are TGTGCCAGCAGTTCACCTTCACTTCTACAGTATTTT.